This T cell receptor (beta chain) was recovered during a study of blood T cell repertoires in COVID-19. V was trimmed by 8 bases and J by 3 bases, leaving 14 bases between them. The CDR3 totals 14 residues. Germline V gene lookup returns CDR1 LNHDA and CDR2 SQIVND (reference sequence). Per the authors' pipeline: By means of reference gene primer amplification, nucleated cell counts were estimated. Libraries were prepared by immunoSEQ multiplex PCR; TCRdb keeps only in-frame clonotypes and omits some of them. The V and J calls and the clone size are those of that table, but D and trimming were determined from the DNA. The sample yields about 62,000 clones, roughly 90% seen once.

The J gene is TRBJ1-5, the V gene TRBV19; D call uncertain. The TCR was taken from a woman aged 55-69 years with acute or convalescent COVID-19. The material sequenced was peripheral blood. The CDR3 reads CASWSGWDNQPQHF. CDR3 in DNA: TGTGCCAGTTGGAGCGGATGGGACAATCAGCCCCAGCATTTT.